This TCR beta chain appears in the sequencing data of a study of T cell changes during pregnancy in multiple sclerosis. The protocol was immunoSEQ multiplex PCR, while the TCRdb copy is restricted to in-frame clones and leaves out a portion. The sample has 100,000 to 110,000 clones; 92% are singletons. This clone has just a few counts. Germline-derived CDR1 and CDR2 are MRHNA and SNTAGT. Losses at the gene ends were 2 bases for V and 5 bases for J; bases not matched to a gene: 0. This CDR3 has 15 amino acids. The sequences come from peripheral blood, collected after pregnancy. The receptor's source is a female donor with multiple sclerosis, enrolled in a pregnancy study. The J gene is TRBJ2-1, the V gene TRBV6-4; 13 bases are a match to TRBD2. In DNA form, the CDR3 reads TGTGCCAGCAGTGACGGGACTAGCGGGGACAATGAGCAGTTCTTC. Amino acid sequence: CASSDGTSGDNEQFF.